These 19 T cell receptor beta chains were all obtained from the same sample, sequenced in a study of beta chain features in type 1 diabetes. Expressed TCRB transcripts got sequenced, as all isolated RNA was reverse transcribed. Produced via immunoSEQ multiplex PCR; TCRdb's table is partial and in-frame only. Of around 300,000 clones in the sample, 7.5% to 9.5% were seen once. Sequenced input: central memory CD4+ T cells from blood. The receptor source for this set is a woman aged 18 to 35 in good health.

This clone was found a few times. The rearrangement joins TRBV7-3 to TRBJ2-3, with unresolved D. The CDR3 has 12 residues. Germline CDR1 reads SGHTA; CDR2 reads FQGTGA. V was shortened by 2 bases and J by 7 bases, with 7 bases between the two germline ends. The CDR3 sequence is CASSLGSNTQYF. The CDR3 bases are TGTGCCAGCAGCTTAGGGTCTAATACGCAGTATTTT.

This clone was seen more than once but under ten times. V usage is TRBV4-2 and J usage is TRBJ2-3; D not certain. Between the trimmed V and J ends, which lost 4 bases and 4 bases, there was a span of 6 bases. Germline CDR1 reads LGHNA; CDR2 reads YNFKEQ. The CDR3 has 12 amino acids. The CDR3 spells CASSPTPDTQYF. The CDR3 nucleotides are TGTGCCAGCAGCCCTACGCCAGATACGCAGTATTTT.

This clone occurred many times. This chain uses TRBV14 with TRBJ1-1; D unclear. Germline values: CDR1 SGHDN, CDR2 FVKESK. The CDR3 totals 13 residues. V lost 1 base and J 0 bases, leaving 3 bases between the germline ends. CDR3 coding DNA: TGTGCCAGCAGCCAAGCCATGAACACTGAAGCTTTCTTT. It codes for CASSQAMNTEAFF.

This clone has a handful of counts. This sequence joins TRBV27 and TRBJ2-6; D is possibly TRBD2 (6 bases). V was trimmed by 6 bases and J by 1 base, leaving 16 bases between them. From germline, CDR1 is MNHEY and CDR2 SMNVEV (reference sequence). This CDR3 is built from 17 residues. The CDR3 sequence: CASSRWAGGSGANVLTF. DNA of the CDR3: TGTGCCAGCAGCCGTTGGGCCGGGGGTTCTGGGGCCAACGTCCTGACTTTC.

This clone was seen a few times. The chain combines TRBV5-6 with TRBJ2-7; the match to TRBD1 covers 9 bases. CDR3 length: 15 amino acids. Germline loops: CDR1 SGHDT, CDR2 YYEEEE. V lost 1 base, J lost 2 bases, and 4 bases stayed unmatched. This CDR3 is CASSLPGQGAYEQYV. The CDR3 DNA is TGTGCCAGCAGCTTGCCGGGACAGGGCGCCTACGAGCAGTACGTC.

Remarks on this clone: A far larger clone is just one base off, so this is likely a read error. The chain employs TRBV5-6 and TRBJ2-3, with a possible D match to TRBD1 (6 bases). V was cut by 0 bases and J by 9 bases, with 20 bases left in between. The germline V gene has CDR1 SGHDT and CDR2 YYEEEE. The CDR3 is 16 amino acids. The CDR3 DNA reads as TGTGCCAGCAGCTTGGGCCAGGGGAAGGTGGTACAGACGCAGTATTTT. Translation: CASSLGQGKVVQTQYF.

This clone was seen only a few times. This chain uses TRBV5-1 with TRBJ2-2; a possible D gene is TRBD2 (6 bases). V dropped 2 bases and J dropped 7 bases, with 18 bases sitting between them. The CDR3 loop spans 16 amino acids. The V gene's germline CDR1 is SGHRS and CDR2 YFSETQ. In DNA form, the CDR3 reads TGCGCCAGCAGCTTTGTCGGGGGTGTGAATAACGGGGAGCTGTTTTTT. This gives the protein CASSFVGGVNNGELFF.

This chain uses TRBV30 with TRBJ2-3; weak D call: TRBD1 (6 bases). The CDR3 consists of 11 residues. V dropped 0 bases and J dropped 9 bases, with 7 bases sitting between them. The V gene's germline CDR1 is GTSNPN and CDR2 SVGIG (reference sequence). Written as DNA, the CDR3 is TGTGCCTGGAGTGTAACAGGGACGCAGTATTTT. Protein product: CAWSVTGTQYF.

The J gene is TRBJ2-5, the V gene TRBV6-6; D unclear. This CDR3 spans 13 amino acids. The germline gives CDR1 MNHNY, CDR2 SVGAGI (reference sequence). The ends were cut back, 6 bases at V and 4 bases at J, with 12 bases in the middle. DNA for the CDR3: TGTGCCAGCAGCGCCCCGGCTCTAGAGACCCAGTACTTC. It translates to CASSAPALETQYF.

The chain uses TRBV6-5 and TRBJ2-7; the D call may be TRBD1 or TRBD2 (5 bases each). This CDR3 is built from 13 residues. V lost 6 bases, J lost 9 bases, and 18 bases lay in between. Germline CDR1 is MNHEY and CDR2 is SVGAGI. The CDR3 DNA follows: TGTGCCAGCAGCGGGGTCGCAGGGAACTTGCAGTACTTC. It is translated as CASSGVAGNLQYF.

This clone has more than one count but fewer than ten. J is TRBJ1-3 and V is TRBV9; tentatively, D is TRBD1 (5 bases). Germline loops: CDR1 SGDLS, CDR2 YYNGEE. This CDR3 spans 14 amino acids. The germline V and J ends were trimmed by 4 bases and 3 bases, with 11 bases remaining between them. For the CDR3, the DNA is TGTGCCAGCAGCTCAGAAGGGGATGGAAACACCATATATTTT. This sequence encodes CASSSEGDGNTIYF.

This clone has a handful of counts. The chain uses TRBV7-2 and TRBJ2-3; D is possibly TRBD1 (6 bases). CDR1 and CDR2 from the germline V gene are SGHTA and FQGNSA. The CDR3 has 14 residues. The V end was cut by 5 bases, the J end by 2 bases, with 11 bases between. The CDR3 protein is CASSRTAATDTQYF. The CDR3 DNA reads as TGTGCCAGCAGCCGGACAGCCGCCACAGATACGCAGTATTTT.

V is TRBV2 and J is TRBJ2-3; 9 nucleotides align to TRBD2. Germline values: CDR1 SNHLY, CDR2 FYNNEI. This CDR3 contains 16 residues. The ends lost 5 bases at V and 4 bases at J; junction bases unmatched: 10. In DNA form, the CDR3 reads TGTGCCAGCAGTAGCGGGAGGAACCACGGCCCAGATACGCAGTATTTT. Translation gives CASSSGRNHGPDTQYF.

This chain links TRBV12-5 with TRBJ2-7; D is possibly TRBD1 (6 bases). Germline V gene sequence: CDR1 LGHNT, CDR2 FRNRAP. The CDR3 sequence is 14 residues long. Trimming took off 3 bases at V and 3 bases at J, with 12 bases between the two ends. CDR3 coding DNA: TGTGCTAGTGGTTTATCTGGGGGCGGCTACGAGCAGTACTTC. Protein: CASGLSGGGYEQYF.

V usage is TRBV5-1 and J usage is TRBJ1-3; TRBD1 might be the D (5 bases). The CDR3 runs 16 residues. The ends were cut back, 3 bases at V and 0 bases at J, with 13 bases in the middle. Per the germline V gene, CDR1 is SGHRS and CDR2 is YFSETQ. The CDR3 loop is CASSWGSLPSGNTIYF. The CDR3 DNA is TGCGCCAGCAGCTGGGGGTCTTTACCCTCTGGAAACACCATATATTTT.

This clone has only a few counts. The chain carries TRBV28 and TRBJ1-5, with a possible D match to TRBD1 (5 bases). The germline CDR1 and CDR2 sequences are MDHEN and SYDVKM. The V gene lost 7 bases and the J gene lost 9 bases, with 13 bases spanning the gap. This CDR3 has 12 amino acids. This chain's CDR3 is CASTPGIGPQHF. CDR3 coding DNA: TGTGCCAGCACCCCAGGGATTGGGCCCCAGCATTTT.

This clone occurred many times. The chain employs TRBV5-6 and TRBJ2-1, with 8 positions matching TRBD1. The CDR3 is 15 residues long. J lost 8 bases, V lost 1 base, and 8 bases had no gene match. Germline lookup yields CDR1 SGHDT and CDR2 YYEEEE. CDR3 in DNA: TGTGCCAGCAGCTTGCGTCCAGGGGGCGGGGATGAGCAGTTCTTC. Translating it yields CASSLRPGGGDEQFF.

This clone was observed a handful of times. The chain joins TRBV27 to TRBJ1-2; maybe TRBD1 (5 bases). The ends were cut back, 6 bases at V and 4 bases at J, with 12 bases in the middle. In germline, CDR1 is MNHEY, CDR2 SMNVEV (reference sequence). There are 13 residues in the CDR3. The DNA of the CDR3 is TGTGCCAGCAGACTGACAGAATTCTATGGCTACACCTTC. This gives the protein CASRLTEFYGYTF.

This clone showed up just a few times. V gene TRBV27 combines with J gene TRBJ1-2, with 7 bases matching TRBD1. The germline V gene encodes CDR1 MNHEY and CDR2 SMNVEV (reference sequence). CDR3 length: 12 residues. The V gene end was trimmed by 8 bases and the J gene end by 4 bases; junction bases not matched to a gene: 4. The CDR3 coding sequence is TGTGCCAGCCGGGACAGTCCCTATGGCTACACCTTC. Translated, it gives CASRDSPYGYTF.